The 22 T cell receptor beta chains in this list originate from one sample, sequenced in a study of blood T cell repertoires in COVID-19 (dated by TCRdb to the early 2020s). The receptor library was made with the immunoSEQ multiplex PCR assay. This immuneACCESS table, as held by TCRdb, lists in-frame sequences with V and J called but not all clones. Of the missing ones, under half trace to an unresolved V gene in checked studies; the others have no known cause. The sample yields roughly 360,000 clones; 75% to 90% were counted once. The ten largest clonotypes hold over 4.5% of the sample. Source material: PBMCs or T cells enriched from blood (not recorded which). Receptors were obtained from a woman in her fifties or sixties who had recovered from COVID-19.

This clone was observed a few times. The V gene is TRBV7-9, the J gene TRBJ1-4; TRBD1 matches 11 bases. CDR1 and CDR2 (germline): SEHNR, FQNEAQ (reference sequence). The CDR3 loop spans 14 amino acids. Losses at the gene ends were 3 bases for V and 7 bases for J; bases not matched to a gene: 1. In DNA, the CDR3 is TGTGCCAGCAGCTTGGGACAGGGGGTTGAAAAACTGTTTTTT. Its protein is CASSLGQGVEKLFF.

This clone was seen a handful of times. J is TRBJ1-3 and V is TRBV5-1; 7 bases line up with TRBD1. There are 17 residues in the CDR3. Germline loops: CDR1 SGHRS, CDR2 YFSETQ. Trimming cost V 4 bases and J 1 base; bases outside gene matches: 11. The CDR3: CASSPQTGSHSGNTIYF. DNA for the CDR3: TGCGCCAGCAGCCCCCAGACAGGGAGCCATTCTGGAAACACCATATATTTT.

The chain is built from TRBV19 and TRBJ1-2; D remains ambiguous. CDR1 LNHDA and CDR2 SQIVND come from the germline V gene (reference sequence). The V gene lost 3 bases and the J gene lost 2 bases, with 16 bases spanning the gap. CDR3 length equals 16 residues. DNA for the CDR3: TGTGCCAGTAGTATGCCCTTAGAGTTATCGAACTATGGCTACACCTTC. Its translation is CASSMPLELSNYGYTF.

The chain links TRBV5-1 to TRBJ2-5; the D gene is possibly TRBD2 (7 bases). The CDR3 is 17 amino acids. Germline-derived CDR1 and CDR2 are SGHRS and YFSETQ. V shed 0 bases and J shed 5 bases, with 20 bases lying between them. The CDR3 sequence is CASSLGGLGGRRETQYF. Written as DNA, the CDR3 is TGCGCCAGCAGCTTGGGAGGATTGGGGGGGCGCCGGGAGACCCAGTACTTC.

This clone was picked up a small number of times. The rearrangement joins TRBV5-1 to TRBJ1-1, with 8 bases fitting TRBD1. This CDR3 region has 15 residues. V dropped 5 bases and J dropped 0; count of bases not matched to a gene: 6. Per the germline V gene, CDR1 is SGHRS and CDR2 is YFSETQ. The CDR3 protein is CASRSRQGMNTEAFF. CDR3 sequence (DNA): TGCGCCAGCAGATCCCGACAGGGGATGAACACTGAAGCTTTCTTT.

The gene calls are TRBV6-5 and TRBJ1-2; D unclear. The length of the CDR3 is 13 residues. The germline CDR1 and CDR2 sequences are MNHEY and SVGAGI. V lost 7 bases and J 7 bases, leaving 16 bases between the germline ends. Here the CDR3 reads CASTPGPGSGYTF. The CDR3 nucleotides read TGTGCCAGCACCCCCGGCCCGGGGAGTGGCTACACCTTC.

The V call is TRBV3-1 (or the pseudogene TRBV3-2), the J call TRBJ2-2, with 8 bases identical to TRBD1. Germline CDR1 is LGHDT and CDR2 is YNNKEL (reference sequence). The CDR3 length is 14 residues. Trimming at V came to 1 base and at J to 5 bases, leaving 0 bases not matched to a gene. The CDR3 protein is CASSQGQGTGELFF. The CDR3 nucleotides read TGTGCCAGCAGCCAAGGACAGGGGACCGGGGAGCTGTTTTTT.

The chain uses TRBV5-6 and TRBJ1-3; no clear D gene. The CDR3 has 14 residues. V lost 5 bases, J lost 1 base, and 10 bases lay in between. Per germline, CDR1 SGHDT and CDR2 YYEEEE. The CDR3 coding sequence is TGTGCCAGCAGTCTGGGCAGTTCTGGAAACACCATATATTTT. Translation gives CASSLGSSGNTIYF. The full variable domain, rest sourced from reference TRBV5-6 and TRBJ1-3, is DAGVTQSPTHLIKTRGQQVTLRCSPKSGHDTVSWYQQALGQGPQFIFQYYEEEERQRGNFPDRFSGHQFPNYSSELNVNALLLGDSALYLCASSLGSSGNTIYFGEGSWLTVV.

This sequence joins TRBV27 and TRBJ1-2; D unclear. Per germline, CDR1 MNHEY and CDR2 SMNVEV (reference sequence). The CDR3 loop spans 15 amino acids. Trimming shortened V by 3 bases and J by 1 base, and 12 bases separated the two germline ends. CDR3 coding DNA: TGTGCCAGCAGTTTCCTAGGTTTTCTTAACTATGGCTACACCTTC. Translated, it gives CASSFLGFLNYGYTF.

This chain uses TRBV4-1 with TRBJ1-2, with 11 bases fitting TRBD1. CDR1 is MGHRA and CDR2 is YSYEKL in the germline V gene. Germline trimming cut 4 bases from V and 5 bases from J; bases unmatched to any gene: 6. The CDR3 extends over 15 amino acids. DNA for the CDR3: TGCGCCAGCAGCCCTTCCGGGACAGGGGGGTATGGCTACACCTTC. It codes for CASSPSGTGGYGYTF.

The chain joins TRBV6-2 or TRBV6-3 to TRBJ2-3; D unresolved. The CDR3 loop spans 14 amino acids. Trimming cost V 3 bases and J 3 bases, with 10 bases left between them. Looked up from germline, CDR1 is MNHEY and CDR2 is SVGEGT. The CDR3: CASSYIIATDTQYF. In DNA, the CDR3 is TGTGCCAGCAGTTATATTATAGCAACAGATACGCAGTATTTT.

The chain employs TRBV15 and TRBJ1-3, with TRBD1 identical over 8 bases. CDR1 LNHNV and CDR2 YYDKDF come from the germline V gene (reference sequence). This CDR3 has 16 amino acids. With 1 base clipped from V and 6 bases from J, the junction kept 8 bases outside the gene matches. The CDR3 sequence: CATSRGQGQGENTIYF. In DNA form, the CDR3 reads TGTGCCACCAGCAGAGGCCAAGGACAGGGTGAAAACACCATATATTTT.

With regard to this clone: The identical CDR3 is also encoded by other nucleotide sequences in the sample. This rearrangement joins TRBV29-1 to TRBJ2-2, with D tentatively TRBD1 (6 bases). Trimming left V 3 bases short and J 1 base short, with 6 bases between. This CDR3 has 13 amino acids. Germline V gene data show CDR1 as SQVTM and CDR2 as ANQGSEA. The CDR3 spells CSVDRGNTGELFF. CDR3 nucleotide sequence: TGCAGCGTTGACAGGGGGAACACCGGGGAGCTGTTTTTT.

This chain links TRBV29-1 with TRBJ1-2; D perhaps matches TRBD1 (5 bases). The CDR3 is made up of 13 amino acids. Trimming took off 3 bases at V and 4 bases at J, with 12 bases between the two ends. Germline CDR1 SQVTM, CDR2 ANQGSEA. The CDR3 spells CSVEETAAYGYTF. The CDR3 nucleotides read TGCAGCGTTGAGGAGACAGCCGCCTATGGCTACACCTTC.

The chain combines TRBV7-2 with TRBJ2-1, with 9 bases fitting TRBD2. Germline CDR1 SGHTA, CDR2 FQGNSA. The J segment lost 9 bases and the V segment lost 3 bases, leaving 12 bases of the junction unmatched. The CDR3 is made up of 16 amino acids. The DNA for the CDR3 is TGTGCCAGCAGCTTGAGTGCGGGAGGGTCCTTGCTTGAGCAGTTCTTC. This gives the protein CASSLSAGGSLLEQFF.

The chain carries TRBV3-1 (or the pseudogene TRBV3-2) and TRBJ2-1; possible D gene TRBD2, 6 bases. Germline V gives CDR1 LGHDT, CDR2 YNNKEL (reference sequence). V lost 4 bases, J lost 8 bases, and 18 bases lay in between. The CDR3 is made up of 15 amino acids. This CDR3 is CASSPAAGTLDEQFF. In DNA, the CDR3 is TGTGCCAGCAGCCCAGCGGCGGGGACTCTCGATGAGCAGTTCTTC.

The V and J genes are TRBV30 and TRBJ1-1; possible D gene TRBD1, 5 bases. The germline V gene encodes CDR1 GTSNPN and CDR2 SVGIG (reference sequence). Trimming stripped 2 bases from V and 3 bases from J, with 7 bases between. The CDR3 is 12 amino acids. The CDR3 bases are TGTGCCTGGAGTCGGGGGTACACTGAAGCTTTCTTT. It is translated as CAWSRGYTEAFF.

The V gene is TRBV30, the J gene TRBJ1-4; TRBD1 aligns across 7 bases. CDR3 length equals 15 residues. Germline V gene sequence: CDR1 GTSNPN, CDR2 SVGIG (reference sequence). The J segment lost 4 bases and the V segment lost 3 bases, leaving 8 bases of the junction unmatched. The CDR3 DNA reads as TGTGCCTGGAGACAAAAGGGACAGAATAATGAAAAACTGTTTTTT. It is translated as CAWRQKGQNNEKLFF.

The CDR3 protein is CASSLRSGNYGYTF. The CDR3 bases are TGTGCCAGCAGCTTGAGGTCAGGAAACTATGGCTACACCTTC. The rearrangement links TRBV5-4 to TRBJ1-2; D is unclear. This CDR3 is built from 14 residues. Trimming left V 1 base short and J 2 bases short, with 9 bases between. The V gene's germline CDR1 is SGHNT and CDR2 YYREEE (reference sequence).

This clone was picked up a small number of times. V is TRBV7-9 and J is TRBJ1-1; no definite D call. V was shortened by 3 bases and J by 5 bases, with 13 bases between the two germline ends. The CDR3 contains 14 residues. CDR1 and CDR2 (germline): SEHNR, FQNEAQ (reference sequence). The CDR3 nucleotides read TGTGCCAGCAGCTTGGGCGGGGTGAGGACTGAAGCTTTCTTT. Its translation: CASSLGGVRTEAFF.

The chain combines TRBV11-3 with TRBJ2-1; D might be TRBD1 (6 bases). Trimming removed 1 base from V and 14 bases from J, with 18 bases in between. There are 14 residues in the CDR3. The germline V gene has CDR1 SGHNT and CDR2 YENEEA. The CDR3 spells CASSLAQPGHHKFF. CDR3 DNA sequence: TGTGCCAGCAGCTTAGCTCAACCGGGACACCATAAGTTCTTC.

This sequence joins TRBV4-1 and TRBJ1-2, with TRBD1 identical over 7 bases. The germline V gene has CDR1 MGHRA and CDR2 YSYEKL. V was pared by 3 bases and J by 2 bases, with 9 bases of the junction left unmatched. CDR3 length: 16 residues. Here the CDR3 DNA reads TGCGCCAGCAGCCACCTAGCGACAGGGATCAACTATGGCTACACCTTC. Translation: CASSHLATGINYGYTF.